The present entry profiles one TCR beta chain with its context. The target antigen is unknown. Trimming removed 1 base from V and 5 bases from J; junction bases left unmatched: 4. This CDR3 contains 14 residues. CDR1 SGDLS and CDR2 YYNGEE come from the germline V gene. This record belongs to a study of OX40 agonist ivuxolimab in advanced cancers. Study conclusions and caveats: The antigens recognized by the expanded peripheral T cells, that is their antigen specificity, were not determined. Dose levels from 0.1 to 3.0 mg/kg saw CD4+ and CD8+ blood T cells expand clonally by week 6.

This table comes from immunoSEQ multiplex PCR, and its TCRdb copy is limited to in-frame clones, with some not included. The sample lists around 31,000 clones; 75% to 95% were seen once. The clonotype originates from an adult with an advanced solid tumor such as melanoma, head and neck, liver or kidney cancer. The chain uses TRBV9 and TRBJ2-5; TRBD1 agrees at 8 bases. The sequencing here drew on CD4+ or CD8+ T cells sorted from blood, taken in a trial of the OX40 agonist ivuxolimab. For the CDR3, the DNA is TGTGCCAGCAGCGTACAGGGGGCGCAGGAGACCCAGTACTTC. It specifies CASSVQGAQETQYF.